The rows below give T cell receptor beta chains drawn from one sample of a study of identical twins. TCRdb redid the calling of the 5' RACE reads with MiXCR, one entry per CDR3 protein. The sample has hundreds of thousands of distinct CDR3 sequences; about 7% are singletons. The sample also formed part of further work on yellow fever vaccine responses in identical twins.

The sample was memory (CD45RO+) T cells sorted from blood. All receptors come from a woman aged 18-30 years in good health. The CDR3 runs from the conserved cysteine through the conserved F or W. Each record gives: J gene, V gene, D gene, clone size, CDR3 DNA, CDR3 protein. D genes are given only for firm matches. Clone size is shown for a subset of rows, as once, few, many or a class of expanded clone.

J gene: TRBJ2-3; V gene: TRBV14; D gene: -; clone size: -; CDR3 DNA: TGTGCCAGCAGCCAAGCCCTCTCCGCCCGCACAGATACGCAGTATTTT; CDR3 protein: CASSQALSARTDTQYF
J gene: TRBJ2-2; V gene: TRBV14; D gene: -; clone size: many; CDR3 DNA: TGTGCCAGCAGCCAAGTCTCCGGGAGTGAATTTAGGTGGACCGGGGAGCTGTTTTTT; CDR3 protein: CASSQVSGSEFRWTGELFF
J gene: TRBJ2-3; V gene: TRBV7-2; D gene: TRBD2; clone size: few; CDR3 DNA: TGTGCCAGCAGCTTAAGCGGCGCGCGCGGGGGGGGTGGGGATACGCAGTATTTT; CDR3 protein: CASSLSGARGGGGDTQYF
J gene: TRBJ2-5; V gene: TRBV3-1; D gene: TRBD1; clone size: many; CDR3 DNA: TGTGCCAGCAGCCAAGGACAGGGGGCGCACGCAGAGACCCAGTACTTC; CDR3 protein: CASSQGQGAHAETQYF
J gene: TRBJ2-5; V gene: TRBV5-1; D gene: TRBD2; clone size: -; CDR3 DNA: TGCGCCAGCAGCTTTACTAGCGGGTACCAAGAGACCCAGTACTTC; CDR3 protein: CASSFTSGYQETQYF
J gene: TRBJ2-1; V gene: TRBV24-1; D gene: TRBD2; clone size: -; CDR3 DNA: TGTGCCACCAGTGATAGTAGCGGGGAACGAACAATTTACAATGAGCAGTTCTTC; CDR3 protein: CATSDSSGERTIYNEQFF
J gene: TRBJ1-2; V gene: TRBV2; D gene: -; clone size: -; CDR3 DNA: TGTGCCACCCGTGAACAGGGAGCCTCCAACTATGGCTACACCTTC; CDR3 protein: CATREQGASNYGYTF
J gene: TRBJ1-1; V gene: TRBV4-1; D gene: -; clone size: few; CDR3 DNA: TGCGCCAGCAGCCAGCAGGTACGGGTGATTCCTATGAACACTGAAGCTTTCTTT; CDR3 protein: CASSQQVRVIPMNTEAFF
J gene: TRBJ2-2; V gene: TRBV15; D gene: -; clone size: many; CDR3 DNA: TGTGCCACCAGCAGAGCGGGCGGGAAAGAGACCGGGGAGCTGTTTTTT; CDR3 protein: CATSRAGGKETGELFF
J gene: TRBJ2-1; V gene: TRBV10-1; D gene: TRBD2; clone size: -; CDR3 DNA: TGCGCCAGCAGTGAGTCTATCTCCGGGACTAGCGGGAGGAATGAGCAGTTCTTC; CDR3 protein: CASSESISGTSGRNEQFF
J gene: TRBJ2-1; V gene: TRBV2; D gene: TRBD2; clone size: many; CDR3 DNA: TGTGCCAGCAGTGAAAGGGCTAGCGGGGTAGGAGAGCAGTTCTTC; CDR3 protein: CASSERASGVGEQFF
J gene: TRBJ1-1; V gene: TRBV29-1; D gene: -; clone size: -; CDR3 DNA: TGCAGCGTTACTGAAGCTTTCTTT; CDR3 protein: CSVTEAFF
J gene: TRBJ2-1; V gene: TRBV27; D gene: TRBD2; clone size: -; CDR3 DNA: TGTGCCAGCAGTCCCACTCGACTAGCGCTAGGCTCCCACAATGAGCAGTTCTTC; CDR3 protein: CASSPTRLALGSHNEQFF
J gene: TRBJ2-3; V gene: TRBV28; D gene: TRBD1; clone size: many; CDR3 DNA: TGTGCCAGCAGTGCCCCGGACAGGGGGTTCGTCACAGATACGCAGTATTTT; CDR3 protein: CASSAPDRGFVTDTQYF
J gene: TRBJ2-7; V gene: TRBV20-1; D gene: TRBD2; clone size: -; CDR3 DNA: TGCAGTGCACCTATACCCGGACTAGCGGGAACGGGAGAGCAGTACTTC; CDR3 protein: CSAPIPGLAGTGEQYF
J gene: TRBJ2-7; V gene: TRBV6-5; D gene: TRBD2; clone size: -; CDR3 DNA: TGTGCCAGCAGTTCCTGGGAGAGCGGGAGTGGCGAGCAGTACTTC; CDR3 protein: CASSSWESGSGEQYF
J gene: TRBJ2-5; V gene: TRBV10-2; D gene: TRBD2; clone size: many; CDR3 DNA: TGCGCCAGCAGTCCTACGGGGGGAGGGGAGACCCAGTACTTC; CDR3 protein: CASSPTGGGETQYF
J gene: TRBJ1-5; V gene: TRBV20-1; D gene: -; clone size: many; CDR3 DNA: TGCAGTGCGCGGGGTATGGGTGGGCAGCCCCAGCATTTT; CDR3 protein: CSARGMGGQPQHF
J gene: TRBJ1-2; V gene: TRBV5-1; D gene: -; clone size: few; CDR3 DNA: TGCGCCAGCAGCTTGGAGCTAACGACTGGAAGAGTCAATGGCTACACCTTC; CDR3 protein: CASSLELTTGRVNGYTF
J gene: TRBJ1-6; V gene: TRBV27; D gene: -; clone size: few; CDR3 DNA: TGTGCCAGCAGTGTATTGAGCCCCTATAATTCACCCCTCCACTTT; CDR3 protein: CASSVLSPYNSPLHF
J gene: TRBJ1-3; V gene: TRBV12-3/TRBV12-4; D gene: -; clone size: many; CDR3 DNA: TGTGCCAGCAGTTTAGCAAGCGGGATTGGAAACACCATATATTTT; CDR3 protein: CASSLASGIGNTIYF
J gene: TRBJ2-3; V gene: TRBV24-1; D gene: -; clone size: -; CDR3 DNA: TGTGCCACCAGTCAGACCCTCACAGATACGCAGTATTTT; CDR3 protein: CATSQTLTDTQYF
J gene: TRBJ2-2; V gene: TRBV5-1; D gene: -; clone size: many; CDR3 DNA: TGCGCCAGCAGCTTCCTGGGGACCGGGGAGCTGTTTTTT; CDR3 protein: CASSFLGTGELFF
J gene: TRBJ1-2; V gene: TRBV20-1; D gene: TRBD1; clone size: many; CDR3 DNA: TGCAGTGCTAGAGGGGTCGGACAGGGAGAATCCTATGGCTACACCTTC; CDR3 protein: CSARGVGQGESYGYTF
J gene: TRBJ1-6; V gene: TRBV6-2/TRBV6-3; D gene: TRBD1; clone size: many; CDR3 DNA: TGTGCCAGCAGCCCGGACAGGGATCAGGTGGCCCTCCACTTT; CDR3 protein: CASSPDRDQVALHF
J gene: TRBJ2-1; V gene: TRBV9; D gene: TRBD2; clone size: -; CDR3 DNA: TGTGCCAGCAGCGCTCGATCCGGGACTAGCGGGGATTACAATGAGCAGTTCTTC; CDR3 protein: CASSARSGTSGDYNEQFF
J gene: TRBJ2-5; V gene: TRBV2; D gene: -; clone size: -; CDR3 DNA: TGTGCCAGCGGGCTAGTCGGGGAGACCCAGTACTTC; CDR3 protein: CASGLVGETQYF
J gene: TRBJ2-5; V gene: TRBV7-2; D gene: -; clone size: many; CDR3 DNA: TGTGCCAGCAGCTACCGGACGCAAGAGACCCAGTACTTC; CDR3 protein: CASSYRTQETQYF
J gene: TRBJ2-1; V gene: TRBV4-1; D gene: TRBD2; clone size: -; CDR3 DNA: TGCGCCAGCAGCCAAGAAACGGCTAGCGGGAGTAGACACAATGAGCAGTTCTTC; CDR3 protein: CASSQETASGSRHNEQFF
J gene: TRBJ1-4; V gene: TRBV6-1; D gene: -; clone size: few; CDR3 DNA: TGTGCCAGCAGACTTACGACAGGAGCTAATGAAAAACTGTTTTTT; CDR3 protein: CASRLTTGANEKLFF
J gene: TRBJ2-7; V gene: TRBV6-1; D gene: TRBD2; clone size: many; CDR3 DNA: TGTGCCAGCGGCCAGGGACTAGCGAACTACGAGCAGTACTTC; CDR3 protein: CASGQGLANYEQYF